This T cell receptor (beta chain) was retrieved from a study of CD39 and CD103 CD8 tumor-infiltrating T cells. Turning to the study itself: An ovarian cancer patient and a couple of HNSCC patients had repertoire comparisons shown.

This table comes from immunoSEQ multiplex PCR, and its TCRdb copy is limited to in-frame clones, with some not included. Here the sample spans about 3,600 clones, roughly 63% being singletons. V shed 7 bases, J shed 4 bases, and the junction held 7 bases outside the gene matches. The germline CDR1 and CDR2 sequences are MNHNY and SVGAGI (reference sequence). The CDR3 loop spans 15 amino acids. This rearrangement joins TRBV6-6 to TRBJ1-5, with 10 bases identical to TRBD1. This sequence was found in a human donor with head and neck squamous cell carcinoma. Sequences were obtained from CD39- CD103- CD8+ T cells sorted from the tumor. Subset indicated: CD103-CD39- double-negative CD45RA- CD8 T cells. Here the CDR3 reads CASKQDRGSNQPQHF. The DNA for the CDR3 is TGTGCCAGCAAACAGGACAGGGGGTCGAATCAGCCCCAGCATTTT.